This T cell receptor beta chain was profiled in a study of blood T cell repertoires in COVID-19 (dated by TCRdb to 2020 to 2022). Regarding the study in general: Samples covering the acute and convalescent phases of COVID-19 were provided by collaborators in the United States, Italy and Spain. Deeply sampled blood TCRbeta repertoires from subjects exposed to, actively infected with, or recovered from COVID-19 were included in the dataset. Samples came from the ongoing ImmuneRACE study (first 160 participants) plus 1,254 subjects from 6 global collaborators. The prospective study material was composed of cDNA or gDNA derived from T cells, B-cell-depleted T cells, or PBMCs. HLA class I and class II types, where available, came from metadata supplied by the sample provider rather than from assay-based typing. The repertoires were made available in a free public database intended to serve as a resource for research on the immune response to SARS-CoV-2. Sample metadata almost always included a de-identified subject ID, COVID-19 status, age in years and sex. Broad study findings and their caveats: The amount of clinical and demographic metadata varied by source and participant and was provided uncurated.

Reading from cysteine to phenylalanine, the CDR3 counts 13 amino acids. Only the CDR3 part of the read is kept: 39 bases, read in frame from the first base. The germline V gene sets CDR1 to SGDLS and CDR2 to YYNGEE. The junction shows trimming of 2 bases on V and 1 base on J, plus 6 bases between the germline ends. In the case of this clone: This receptor's antigen is unknown. One base away there is no much larger clone; base qualities are not given.

In the prospective study, participants were 18 to 89 years old, resided in about two dozen geographic areas of the United States, and were enrolled through a virtual design. In the prospective study, participants were assigned to cohorts based on the clinical history participants reported in a screening survey and a study questionnaire. In the prospective study, mobile phlebotomists collected whole blood, serum and a nasopharyngeal or oropharyngeal swab from each participant. Over an approximately two-month period, participants in the prospective study had the option of providing additional blood draws and questionnaires. Before DNA extraction, blood samples from the prospective study were shipped at room temperature or frozen. The immunoSEQ Assay, a bias-controlled multiplex PCR, was used to amplify TCRbeta CDR3 regions from genomic DNA. Per the original workflow: Within the assay, amplification of reference gene primers was used to estimate how many nucleated cells each sample contained. To quantify the absolute abundance of each unique TCRbeta CDR3 rearrangement, sequence reads were collapsed and filtered. For each sample, productive Simpson clonality was calculated as the square root of Simpson's diversity index across productive rearrangements. Imported from immuneACCESS, the table was reduced by TCRdb to in-frame sequences with V and J called. These copies leave out some clones; in studies compared against another copy, an unresolved V gene accounts for under half, and the cause of the remainder is not known. That table is the source of V, J and clone size, and D and trimming were worked out from the DNA. The sample table contains some 210,000 clones; only one count was recorded for about 84% of them. The top ten constitute roughly 4.5% of the sample.

In this chain, TRBV9 is recombined with TRBJ2-5, with no reliable assignment of the D segment. The sample was PBMCs or T cells enriched from blood (not recorded which). This receptor was obtained from a man younger than 40 with acute COVID-19. Here is the DNA: TGTGCCAGCAGCGTCCGTCCCCAAGAGACCCAGTACTTC. This yields the protein CASSVRPQETQYF.